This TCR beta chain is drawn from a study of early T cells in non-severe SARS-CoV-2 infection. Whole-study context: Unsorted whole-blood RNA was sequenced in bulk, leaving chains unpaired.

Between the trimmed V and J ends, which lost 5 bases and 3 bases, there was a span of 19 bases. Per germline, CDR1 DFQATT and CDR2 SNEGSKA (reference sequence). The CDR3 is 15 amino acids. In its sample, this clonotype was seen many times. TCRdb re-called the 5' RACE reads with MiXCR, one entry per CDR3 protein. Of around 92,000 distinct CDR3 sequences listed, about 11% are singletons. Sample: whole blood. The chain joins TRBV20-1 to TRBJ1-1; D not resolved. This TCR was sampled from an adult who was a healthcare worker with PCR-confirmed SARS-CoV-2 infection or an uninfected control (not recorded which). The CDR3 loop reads CSAPSPETLDTEAFF. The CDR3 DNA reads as TGCAGTGCTCCCTCACCCGAGACCTTGGACACTGAAGCTTTCTTT.